This T cell receptor beta chain is from a study of PD-1 blockade in classical Hodgkin lymphoma. This clone was detected once. From germline, CDR1 is MNHEY and CDR2 SVGAGI. The CDR3 is 14 residues long. The V gene lost 7 bases and the J gene lost 0 bases, with 9 bases spanning the gap. Measured with immunoSEQ multiplex PCR; TCRdb has only the in-frame clones, and not every one. In the table there are fewer than 35,000 clones, 92% of which are singletons. Time point indicated: cycle 4 day 1 (C4D1), after around six weeks of nivolumab. Relapse after autologous stem cell transplantation occurred in every patient, and brentuximab vedotin exposure varied. Magnetic negative selection purified CD4+ T cells from thawed PBMCs.

The material was CD4+ T cells from blood, obtained before the fourth cycle of nivolumab. This TCR derives from a human donor with classical Hodgkin lymphoma. The chain employs TRBV6-5 and TRBJ1-4, with D perhaps TRBD1 (6 bases). Here the CDR3 DNA reads TGTGCCAGCAAGAGGGGGGCAACTAATGAAAAACTGTTTTTT. Translated, it gives CASKRGATNEKLFF.